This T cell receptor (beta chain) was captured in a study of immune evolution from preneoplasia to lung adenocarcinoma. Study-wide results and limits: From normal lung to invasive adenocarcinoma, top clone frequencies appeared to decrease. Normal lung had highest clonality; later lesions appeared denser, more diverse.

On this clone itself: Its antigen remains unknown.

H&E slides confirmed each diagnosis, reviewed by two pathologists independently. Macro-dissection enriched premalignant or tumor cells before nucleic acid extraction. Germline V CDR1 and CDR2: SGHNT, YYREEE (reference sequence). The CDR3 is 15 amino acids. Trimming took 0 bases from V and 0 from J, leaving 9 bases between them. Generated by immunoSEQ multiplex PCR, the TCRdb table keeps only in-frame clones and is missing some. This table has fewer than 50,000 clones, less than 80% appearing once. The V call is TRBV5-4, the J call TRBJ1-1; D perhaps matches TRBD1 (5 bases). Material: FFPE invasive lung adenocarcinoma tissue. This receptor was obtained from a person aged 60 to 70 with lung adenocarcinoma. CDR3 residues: CASSLDMGLNTEAFF. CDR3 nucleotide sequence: TGTGCCAGCAGCTTGGATATGGGACTGAACACTGAAGCTTTCTTT.